This T cell receptor (beta chain) was sequenced for a study of T cell responses to AZD1222 COVID-19 vaccine. Overall study: The study pooled second doses at about 4 or about 12 weeks.

Clones were read by immunoSEQ multiplex PCR, and TCRdb kept only the in-frame ones, dropping some. This table has about 140,000 clones, 92% appearing once. Regarding this clone: Its target is not known.

Study results and limitations: Close to half of spike-specific TCRs reportedly recognize unmutated variant regions. Recipients of AZD1222 seropositive at baseline numbered only 6 or 7. All repertoire sampling was performed exclusively after the peak T cell response.

The V and J ends lost 1 base and 6 bases respectively, with 12 bases between them. Looked up from germline, CDR1 is SGHAT and CDR2 is FQNNGV. The CDR3 contains 14 residues. This receptor was taken from an adult in good health. The specimen comprised peripheral blood, sampled on day 0 of AZD1222 vaccination. V usage is TRBV11-2 and J usage is TRBJ2-5; no clear D. The CDR3 DNA sequence: TGTGCCAGCAGCTTAGTAGCCCGCACCCAGACCCAGTACTTC. Translated, it gives CASSLVARTQTQYF.